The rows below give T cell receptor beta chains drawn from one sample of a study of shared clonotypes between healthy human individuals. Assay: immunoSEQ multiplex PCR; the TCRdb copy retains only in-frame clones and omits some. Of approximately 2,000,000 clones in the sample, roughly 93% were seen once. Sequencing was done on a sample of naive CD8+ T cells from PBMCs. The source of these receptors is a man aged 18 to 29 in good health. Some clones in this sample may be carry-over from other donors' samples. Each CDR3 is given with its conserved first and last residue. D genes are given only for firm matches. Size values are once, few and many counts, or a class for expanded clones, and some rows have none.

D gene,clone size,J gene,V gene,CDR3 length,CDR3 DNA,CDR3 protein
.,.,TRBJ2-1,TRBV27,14,TGTGCCAGCAGTTCGAACAGAGGGGCGAATGAGCAGTTCTTC,CASSSNRGANEQFF
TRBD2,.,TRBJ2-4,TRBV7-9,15,TGTGCCAGCAGCTCCCTAGCGGGAGCCAAAAACATTCAGTACTTC,CASSSLAGAKNIQYF
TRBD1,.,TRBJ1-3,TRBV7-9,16,TGTGCCAGCAGCTCCGGGACAGGGCCGTGGGGAAACACCATATATTTT,CASSSGTGPWGNTIYF
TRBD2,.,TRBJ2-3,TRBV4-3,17,TGCGCCAGCAGCCAAGGTACTAGCGGGCGAATCACAGATACGCAGTATTTT,CASSQGTSGRITDTQYF
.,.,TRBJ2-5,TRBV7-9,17,TGTGCCAGCAGCTGGGGTACGGCCGAAACGCTTCAGGAGACCCAGTACTTC,CASSWGTAETLQETQYF
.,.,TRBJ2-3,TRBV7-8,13,TGTGCCAGCAGCTTATGGAGCACAGATACGCAGTATTTT,CASSLWSTDTQYF
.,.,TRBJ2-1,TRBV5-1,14,TGCGCCAGCAGCTTGGCCGGGGGTAGAGATGAGCAGTTCTTC,CASSLAGGRDEQFF
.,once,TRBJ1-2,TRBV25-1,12,TGTGCCAGCAGGGAGCCAGGGAATGGCTACACCTTC,CASREPGNGYTF
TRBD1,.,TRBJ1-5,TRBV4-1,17,TGCGCCAGCAGCCAGGGCCCGACAGGGAATAGCAATCAGCCCCAGCATTTT,CASSQGPTGNSNQPQHF
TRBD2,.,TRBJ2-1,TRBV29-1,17,TGCAGCGTTGAGGGGACTAGCGGGGCTAGCTCCTACAATGAGCAGTTCTTC,CSVEGTSGASSYNEQFF
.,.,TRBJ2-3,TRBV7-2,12,TGTGCCAGAATTGGGCTCACAGATACGCAGTATTTT,CARIGLTDTQYF
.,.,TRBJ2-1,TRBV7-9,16,TGTGCCAGCAGGGGCTTGAGAGCGGGTCAAAACCCGGAGCAGTTCTTC,CASRGLRAGQNPEQFF
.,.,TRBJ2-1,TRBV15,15,TGTGCCATCTCGACAGGTCTAAGCTCCTACAATGAGCAGTTCTTC,CAISTGLSSYNEQFF
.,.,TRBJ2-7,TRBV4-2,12,TGTGCCAGCAGCCAAGCCCCGGACGAGCAGTACTTC,CASSQAPDEQYF
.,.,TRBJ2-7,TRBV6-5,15,TGTGCCAGCAGTTACTCAGCCGCAGGGTATGACGAGCAGTACTTC,CASSYSAAGYDEQYF
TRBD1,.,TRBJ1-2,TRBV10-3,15,TGTGCCATCAGTTCCGGGACAGGAACTAACTATGGCTACACCTTC,CAISSGTGTNYGYTF
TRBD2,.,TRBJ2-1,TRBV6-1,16,TGTGCCAGCAGTGAATACTCTAGCGGGGGATACAATGAGCAGTTCTTC,CASSEYSSGGYNEQFF
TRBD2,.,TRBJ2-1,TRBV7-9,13,TGTGCCAGCAGCTGGGGACTAGCATTTGAGCAGTTCTTC,CASSWGLAFEQFF
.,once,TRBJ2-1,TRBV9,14,TGTGCCACCTCGCCGGGACCGGGACTCAATGAGCAGTTCTTC,CATSPGPGLNEQFF
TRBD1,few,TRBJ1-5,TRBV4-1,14,TGCGCCAGCAGCCAAGTACAGGGGAATCAGCCCCAGCATTTT,CASSQVQGNQPQHF
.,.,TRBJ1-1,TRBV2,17,TGTGCCAGCAGTGTGGGGCAGATCGGCCTGGGTCGGACTGAAGCTTTCTTT,CASSVGQIGLGRTEAFF
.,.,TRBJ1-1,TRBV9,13,TGTGCCAGCAGCGCTAATATGAACACTGAAGCTTTCTTT,CASSANMNTEAFF
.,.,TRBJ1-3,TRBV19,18,TGTGCCAGTAGTCTAACGGACTCGGCCCAACTCTCTGGAAACACCATATATTTT,CASSLTDSAQLSGNTIYF
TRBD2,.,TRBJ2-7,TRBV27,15,TGTGCCAGCAGTCGCACTAGCGGGGTGGCCTACGAGCAGTACTTC,CASSRTSGVAYEQYF
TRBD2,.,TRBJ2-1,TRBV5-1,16,TGCGCCAGCAGCTCCTGGGAGGGGAATTTAGACAATGAGCAGTTCTTC,CASSSWEGNLDNEQFF
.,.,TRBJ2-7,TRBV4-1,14,TGCGCCAGCAGCCAAGCCGAGCCCCGCTACGAGCAGTACTTC,CASSQAEPRYEQYF
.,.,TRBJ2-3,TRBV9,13,TGTGCCAGCAGCGCGTATATCACAGATACGCAGTATTTT,CASSAYITDTQYF